The clone carrying this TCR beta chain was detected only a few times. Its target is unknown. The CDR3 totals 15 residues. From germline, CDR1 is LNHDA and CDR2 SQIVND (reference sequence). The J segment lost 0 bases and the V segment lost 5 bases, leaving 5 bases of the junction unmatched. This record belongs to a study of stem cell transplantation in POMP-related autoinflammatory disease. Overall study context: The study hypothesized thymoproteasome defects skew the TRB repertoire via impaired CD8+ selection.

The method was immunoSEQ multiplex PCR; TCRdb's version includes in-frame clones alone and lacks a portion of them. The sample lists 8,500 to 14,000 clones; around 87% were seen once. Study conclusions and caveats: In PRAID patients, the number of distinct TRB V-J gene pairings was restricted. Across all analyzed T-cell subsets, patients with PRAID tended toward reduced diversity and increased clonality.

Source: CD8+ T cells from PBMCs, taken before stem cell transplantation. V gene TRBV19 combines with J gene TRBJ1-1; 8 nucleotides line up with TRBD1. This TCR came from a human donor with POMP-related autoinflammation and immune dysregulation (PRAID). The CDR3 region has the DNA TGTGCCAGTAGTGACGGACAGGGCCTGAACACTGAAGCTTTCTTT. It specifies CASSDGQGLNTEAFF. Full variable domain (missing parts from reference TRBV19 and TRBJ1-1): DGGITQSPKYLFRKEGQNVTLSCEQNLNHDAMYWYRQDPGQGLRLIYYSQIVNDFQKGDIAEGYSVSREKKESFPLTVTSAQKNPTAFYLCASSDGQGLNTEAFFGQGTRLTVV.